Sequencing of this TCR beta chain was carried out in a study of response to subunit inactivated influenza vaccine. Notes on the study in general: A suggestion made by the authors is that each seasonal influenza vaccination recruits few new T cells.

Germline CDR1 and CDR2: SGHRS and YFSETQ. V lost 0 bases and J lost 0, with 13 bases in between. CDR3 length: 17 amino acids. TCRdb ran MiXCR on the RT-PCR reads and lists one entry per CDR3 protein. The sample lists 600,000 to 850,000 distinct CDR3 sequences; around 15% were seen once. On this clonotype: Its antigen is as yet unknown.

Source: PBMCs from blood, taken 14 to 15 days before vaccination. V gene TRBV5-1 combines with J gene TRBJ2-1, with D maybe TRBD2 (5 bases). The TCR originated in a man between 45 and 60 years old who received an inactivated influenza vaccine. CDR3 nucleotide sequence: TGCGCCAGCAGCTTGGCCAGCGGCCCTTTCTCCTACAATGAGCAGTTCTTC. As protein: CASSLASGPFSYNEQFF.